What follows are 14 T cell receptor beta chains derived from one specimen sequenced in a study of blood T cells in healthy people across ages. Sample-barcoded 5' priming and a J-beta primer mix drove a second PCR of about 6 to 12 cycles. TCRdb reanalysed the 5' RACE reads using MiXCR and keeps one entry per CDR3 protein. The sample holds more than 1,400,000 distinct CDR3 sequences; about 40% are singletons and the top ten take roughly 8.2%. The specimen was blood. Every receptor here comes from a woman under 30 in good health.

The chain couples TRBV2 to TRBJ2-1; D is ambiguous. The V gene's germline CDR1 is SNHLY and CDR2 FYNNEI. The CDR3 spans 11 residues. V lost 7 bases and J lost 4, with 5 bases in between. The DNA for the CDR3 is TGTGCCAGCATGACGTACAATGAGCAGTTCTTC. Its protein product is CASMTYNEQFF.

The chain joins TRBV29-1 to TRBJ2-7; D may be TRBD1 (5 bases). Trimming left V 4 bases short and J 0 bases short, with 13 bases between. Germline V CDR1 and CDR2: SQVTM, ANQGSEA. The CDR3 is 14 amino acids. The CDR3 coding sequence is TGCAGCGTTGTAGGGGCCCAGGGCTCCTACGAGCAGTACTTC. As protein: CSVVGAQGSYEQYF.

In this sample, this clonotype turned up a few times. The chain is built from TRBV4-1 and TRBJ1-2; D remains unclear. The CDR3 is 16 amino acids. The V gene's germline CDR1 is MGHRA and CDR2 YSYEKL. The V gene lost 3 bases and the J gene lost 3 bases, with 17 bases spanning the gap. CDR3 nucleotides: TGCGCCAGCAGCCACCCCGTGCGGGAATCCCACTATGGCTACACCTTC. This encodes CASSHPVRESHYGYTF.

V and J are TRBV11-2 and TRBJ2-2; no clear D. Trimming stripped 4 bases from V and 6 bases from J, with 18 bases between. CDR1 is SGHAT, CDR2 FQNNGV, per germline. The CDR3 totals 16 residues. The CDR3 nucleotides are TGTGCCAGCAGCTCTTCCCTAGGATTGGTTGCCGGGGAGCTGTTTTTT. This codes for CASSSSLGLVAGELFF. Looking up the rest from reference TRBV11-2 and TRBJ2-2 gives the full variable domain: EAGVAQSPRYKIIEKRQSVAFWCNPISGHATLYWYQQILGQGPKLLIQFQNNGVVDDSQLPKDRFSAERLKGVDSTLKIQPAKLEDSAVYLCASSSSLGLVAGELFFGEGSRLTVL.

This chain connects TRBV20-1 to TRBJ1-5; a possible D gene is TRBD1 (5 bases). Germline V gene data show CDR1 as DFQATT and CDR2 as SNEGSKA (reference sequence). The V gene lost 4 bases and the J gene lost 2 bases, with 15 bases spanning the gap. This CDR3 comprises 15 residues. The CDR3 sequence: CSATREGQGNQPQHF. Here the CDR3 DNA reads TGCAGTGCTACTAGGGAGGGGCAGGGCAATCAGCCCCAGCATTTT.

The V gene is TRBV7-2, the J gene TRBJ1-5; no definite D call. Trimming removed 1 base from V and 9 bases from J, with 13 bases in between. The CDR3 loop spans 14 amino acids. From germline, CDR1 is SGHTA and CDR2 FQGNSA. For the CDR3, the DNA is TGTGCCAGCAGCTTAGGCAGTAAATTGGGGCCCCAGCATTTT. Protein sequence: CASSLGSKLGPQHF.

This chain links TRBV6-5 with TRBJ1-1, with a weak D call TRBD1 (5 bases). Germline lookup yields CDR1 MNHEY and CDR2 SVGAGI. The CDR3 is 13 residues long. Trimming took 9 bases from V and 4 from J, leaving 15 bases between them. CDR3 nucleotides: TGTGCCAGTGCTACCGGGGACGGCACTGAAGCTTTCTTT. It yields the protein CASATGDGTEAFF.

This clonotype has only a few counts. The chain uses TRBV18 and TRBJ2-7; 9 bases align to TRBD2. The germline V gene encodes CDR1 KGHSH and CDR2 LQKENI. V shed 0 bases, J shed 2 bases, and the junction held 5 bases outside the gene matches. The CDR3 runs to 16 residues. The CDR3 region has the DNA TGTGCCAGCTCACCACCAGTAGCGGGAGCTCCCTACGAGCAGTACTTC. Its protein product is CASSPPVAGAPYEQYF.

In its sample, this clonotype was seen a few times. This sequence joins TRBV4-1 and TRBJ1-1; tentative D call: TRBD1 (5 bases). Germline V lookup: CDR1 MGHRA, CDR2 YSYEKL. V lost 4 bases, J lost 5 bases, and 17 bases lay in between. The CDR3 length is 15 residues. In nucleotides, the CDR3 is TGCGCCAGCAGCCTCGGCGGGACGCCAGAGACTGAAGCTTTCTTT. Residues: CASSLGGTPETEAFF.

A note on this clonotype: A much larger clone lies a single base off, so this may be a read error. The CDR3 bases are TGCAGCGTTGGACCAGGTTTCAATGAGCAGTTCTTC. Translation gives CSVGPGFNEQFF. The rearrangement joins TRBV29-1 to TRBJ2-1; D remains unclear. Germline CDR1 SQVTM, CDR2 ANQGSEA. Trimming pared 4 bases from V and 6 bases from J, leaving 10 bases between. The CDR3 has 12 residues.

Written as DNA, the CDR3 is TGTGCTAGTGGCCCTCCACAGGTCCTCTCTGGAAACACCATATATTTT. It encodes CASGPPQVLSGNTIYF. The chain is built from TRBV12-5 and TRBJ1-3; perhaps TRBD1 as D (5 bases). CDR1 is LGHNT and CDR2 is FRNRAP in the germline V gene. Trimming cost V 6 bases and J 0 bases, with 15 bases left between them. The CDR3 length is 16 residues.

A few counts support this clonotype. V and J are TRBV20-1 and TRBJ1-3; 7 bases map to TRBD1. This CDR3 has 15 residues. Germline-derived CDR1 and CDR2 are DFQATT and SNEGSKA (reference sequence). J gave up 0 bases and V 6 bases, and 8 bases lay outside the gene matches. As DNA, the CDR3 is TGCAGTGCAATTTCCGGGACAGCCTCTGGAAACACCATATATTTT. Translating it yields CSAISGTASGNTIYF.

The chain combines TRBV10-3 with TRBJ2-1, with 9 bases aligning to TRBD2. CDR3 length: 14 residues. Trimming took 3 bases from V and 13 from J; bases not matched to a gene: 10. The germline V gene has CDR1 ENHRY and CDR2 SYGVKD. The CDR3 reads CAISDVAGEETQFF. Written as DNA, the CDR3 is TGTGCCATCAGTGATGTAGCGGGGGAAGAGACCCAGTTCTTC.

The genes are TRBV12-3 or TRBV12-4 and TRBJ2-6; possibly TRBD1 for D (6 bases). V lost 9 bases and J lost 0, with 12 bases in between. This CDR3 spans 15 amino acids. The DNA of the CDR3 is TGTGCCAGTACGCGAGGGGGCTCTGGGGCCAACGTCCTGACTTTC. This translates into CASTRGGSGANVLTF.